This TCR beta chain was documented in a study of blood T cells in healthy people across ages. Study-level points and caveats: Leaving the PBMCs unsorted stopped any conclusive comparison of naive versus antigen-experienced cells. Strong correlation was found linking TCR beta diversity to naive T cell percentage.

With respect to this clonotype: Its antigen remains unknown.

Then a second PCR, running roughly 6 to 12 cycles, was carried out with a sample-barcoded 5' primer and a J-beta primer mix. Researchers report that a template-switch adaptor with 12 random nucleotides tagged each cDNA molecule. TCRdb independently ran MiXCR on the 5' RACE reads; one entry per CDR3 protein. The sample has 1,500,000 or so distinct CDR3 sequences, around 40% seen once. The V end lost 2 bases, the J end lost 6 bases, and 15 bases lay between the germline ends. The CDR3 is 15 amino acids. Germline-derived CDR1 and CDR2 are MNHNS and SASEGT. The gene calls are TRBV6-1 and TRBJ2-3, with no clear D. This clonotype originated in a woman aged 18-35 years in good health. Sequenced: blood. CDR3 nucleotide sequence: TGTGCCAGCAGTGAAACTATAGTGGTCCCCGATACGCAGTATTTT. As protein: CASSETIVVPDTQYF.